What follows describes a single TCR beta chain. There are 16 residues in the CDR3. V shed 2 bases and J 0 bases; nucleotides not matched to a gene: 6. Germline loops: CDR1 MNHNS, CDR2 SASEGT. Libraries were prepared by immunoSEQ multiplex PCR; TCRdb keeps only in-frame clonotypes and omits some of them. This repertoire shows some 49,000 clones, about 86% found once; its top ten account for roughly 2.8%. The sample is drawn from a study of control samples from healthy donors and cancer patients. The chain is built from TRBV6-1 and TRBJ1-2; TRBD1 matches 7 bases. The sequence was collected from a woman aged 50 to 60 with lung cancer. Specimen: PBMCs. The CDR3 nucleotides are TGTGCCAGCAGTGAATATGGACAGGCTTCTAACTATGGCTACACCTTC. Protein product: CASSEYGQASNYGYTF.